The rows below give T cell receptor beta chains drawn from one sample of a study of chronic HIV infection and antiretroviral therapy. In TCRdb, the 5' RACE reads were re-called with MiXCR into one record per CDR3 protein. The sample contains some 37,000 distinct CDR3 sequences, about 7.4% of which appear only once. Sequencing was done on a sample of peripheral blood. All receptors derive from an adult who had HIV and had not received antiretroviral therapy, or was an uninfected healthy control (not recorded which). CDR3s include the opening cysteine and the closing phenylalanine or tryptophan. Fields, in order: CDR3 length, J gene, V gene, D gene, clone size, CDR3 DNA, CDR3 protein. D genes are given only for firm matches. Only some rows state a clone size, as once, few, many or a class for expanded clones.

15	TRBJ1-5	TRBV20-1	TRBD1	many	TGCAGTGCTAGGGACAGGGGAACGTACAATCAGCCCCAGCATTTT	CSARDRGTYNQPQHF
16	TRBJ2-3	TRBV10-3	.	many	TGTGCCATCAGTGAGTCGAGCACAGGGAGCACAGATACGCAGTATTTT	CAISESSTGSTDTQYF
12	TRBJ2-7	TRBV29-1	.	.	TGCAGCGTTGAGGTGAGGGAGAACGAGCAGTACTTC	CSVEVRENEQYF
15	TRBJ2-7	TRBV4-1	TRBD2	.	TGCGCCAGCAGCCAAGAACCGCGGGAGTTCTACGAGCAGTACTTC	CASSQEPREFYEQYF
13	TRBJ2-7	TRBV20-1	.	many	TGCAGTGCTAGAGAGTCGAGCTCCTACGAGCAGTACTTC	CSARESSSYEQYF
14	TRBJ1-1	TRBV2	.	.	TGTGCCAGCACGTACGAAGGGGGGAGGACTGAAGCTTTCTTT	CASTYEGGRTEAFF
15	TRBJ2-1	TRBV20-1	TRBD2	.	TGCAGTGCGGGGGACTACCTAAGCTCCTACAATGAGCAGTTCTTC	CSAGDYLSSYNEQFF
14	TRBJ2-4	TRBV2	TRBD1	many	TGTGCCAGCAGTGCCGGGACAGGAGAAAACATTCAGTACTTC	CASSAGTGENIQYF
10	TRBJ1-1	TRBV29-1	.	many	TGCAGCGTTAGAAGAACTGAAGCTTTCTTT	CSVRRTEAFF
12	TRBJ2-3	TRBV15	.	.	TGTGCCACCAGCAGGGTTACAGATACGCAGTATTTT	CATSRVTDTQYF
13	TRBJ2-7	TRBV5-1	TRBD1	.	TGCGCCAGCAGCTCGACAGGGGGGAGAGAGCAGTACTTC	CASSSTGGREQYF
15	TRBJ2-3	TRBV7-9	TRBD2	.	TGTGCCAGCAGCCCCGTAGCGGGAGTGGCAGATACGCAGTATTTT	CASSPVAGVADTQYF
14	TRBJ1-2	TRBV12-3/TRBV12-4	.	many	TGTGCCAGCTCGGAAGGGGTGGCTAACTATGGCTACACCTTC	CASSEGVANYGYTF
14	TRBJ2-2	TRBV20-1	.	few	TGCAGTGCTAGGGTCCAGCGGAACACCGGGGAGCTGTTTTTT	CSARVQRNTGELFF
15	TRBJ2-1	TRBV10-3	TRBD2	many	TGTGCCATCAGACCCTTTGGGACTAGCGGGAGGGAGCAGTTCTTC	CAIRPFGTSGREQFF
13	TRBJ2-5	TRBV3-1	TRBD2	many	TGTGCCAGCAGAAGACTAGCGGAAGAGACCCAGTACTTC	CASRRLAEETQYF
13	TRBJ1-5	TRBV29-1	.	.	TGCAGCGTTGTGGAGGGTTTCGAACAGCCCCAGCATTTT	CSVVEGFEQPQHF
16	TRBJ2-2	TRBV4-1	.	few	TGCGCCAGCAGCCAAGATAACCGGGAAGTTGGCGGGGAGCTGTTTTTT	CASSQDNREVGGELFF
15	TRBJ2-3	TRBV27	.	.	TGTGCCAGCAGTTTATCGAAGGCCAGCACAGATACGCAGTATTTT	CASSLSKASTDTQYF
13	TRBJ2-3	TRBV14	TRBD2	few	TGTGCCAGCAGCCGTAGGGAGGGAAATACGCAGTATTTT	CASSRREGNTQYF
15	TRBJ2-7	TRBV4-2	TRBD2	few	TGTGCCAGCAGCCAAGCGACTAGCGGGAGCGACGAGCAGTACTTC	CASSQATSGSDEQYF
14	TRBJ2-1	TRBV10-3	.	many	TGTGCCATCAGTGAATTCCGCTTAGAGGGTGAGCAGTTCTTC	CAISEFRLEGEQFF
19	TRBJ2-7	TRBV19	.	few	TGTGCCAGTAGTATAGTATTGAGGAGACAGCCAAAGGACTCCTACGAGCAGTACTTC	CASSIVLRRQPKDSYEQYF
15	TRBJ2-2	TRBV7-3	.	.	TGTGCCAGCAGCTCTCAGGGGGGGAACACCCGGGAGCTGTTTTTT	CASSSQGGNTRELFF
13	TRBJ1-1	TRBV20-1	TRBD1	.	TGCAGTACCCCCCGGGACAGGGCGACTGAAGCTTTCTTT	CSTPRDRATEAFF
13	TRBJ2-1	TRBV29-1	TRBD2	.	TGCAGCTCGGGACTAGTCTCCTACAATGAGCAGTTCTTC	CSSGLVSYNEQFF
13	TRBJ2-3	TRBV30	.	many	TGTGCCTGGAGTGGGACCAGCCCAGATACGCAGTATTTT	CAWSGTSPDTQYF
13	TRBJ2-5	TRBV20-1	.	.	TGCAGTGCTGGGGGCCCCCCGCGGGAGACCCAGTACTTC	CSAGGPPRETQYF
13	TRBJ1-5	TRBV2	TRBD1	few	TGTGCCAGCAGTGCGGACAGGGGTCAGCCCCAGCATTTT	CASSADRGQPQHF
14	TRBJ2-7	TRBV12-3/TRBV12-4	TRBD2	few	TGTGCCAGCAGTTTGAGGGAGGGCTTGTACGAGCAGTACTTC	CASSLREGLYEQYF
17	TRBJ2-1	TRBV12-3/TRBV12-4	TRBD1	many	TGTGCCAGCAGTGGGGCAGTCAGGGACAGGGGCTACAATGAGCAGTTCTTC	CASSGAVRDRGYNEQFF
13	TRBJ1-1	TRBV20-1	.	many	TGCAGTGCTAGAGGGGACGTGAACACTGAAGCTTTCTTT	CSARGDVNTEAFF
13	TRBJ1-1	TRBV7-8	.	few	TGTGCCAGCAGCTCCTGGGAGAACACTGAAGCTTTCTTT	CASSSWENTEAFF
15	TRBJ2-2	TRBV12-3/TRBV12-4	TRBD2	many	TGTGCCAGCACCCCCGGACTAGCGGGATTCGGGGAGCTGTTTTTT	CASTPGLAGFGELFF
12	TRBJ1-1	TRBV20-1	.	.	TGCAGTGCTTATCAGGGACAAATGGAAGCTTTCTTT	CSAYQGQMEAFF
18	TRBJ1-1	TRBV6-8	.	.	TGTGCCAGCAGTTACTCGATACGGGGCCGGGTTTTAGACACTGAAACTTTCTTT	CASSYSIRGRVLDTETFF
14	TRBJ2-3	TRBV7-2	.	.	TGTGCCAGCAGCTCCCATTTCAACACAGATACGCAGTATTTT	CASSSHFNTDTQYF
13	TRBJ2-7	TRBV10-3	TRBD2	many	TGTGCCGTCGGGACTAGCGACTCCTACGAGCAGTACTTC	CAVGTSDSYEQYF
15	TRBJ1-1	TRBV6-1	.	.	TGTGCCAGCAGTGTACTTGGACAGACCAACACTGAAGCTTTCTTT	CASSVLGQTNTEAFF
15	TRBJ2-5	TRBV29-1	TRBD2	many	TGCAGCGTTGATTTCCAATTAGCGGGTATGGAGACCCAGTACTTC	CSVDFQLAGMETQYF
15	TRBJ1-2	TRBV2	.	few	TGTGCCAGCAGTGAACCCCCACGGCCTGTCTATGGCTACACCTTC	CASSEPPRPVYGYTF
15	TRBJ2-7	TRBV30	TRBD1	many	TGTGCCTGGAGTGTTCCTGACAGGGCGTCCTACGAGCAGTACTTC	CAWSVPDRASYEQYF
13	TRBJ1-2	TRBV28	.	few	TGTGCCAGCAGTTTAATCAGGGGCGATGGCTACACCTTC	CASSLIRGDGYTF